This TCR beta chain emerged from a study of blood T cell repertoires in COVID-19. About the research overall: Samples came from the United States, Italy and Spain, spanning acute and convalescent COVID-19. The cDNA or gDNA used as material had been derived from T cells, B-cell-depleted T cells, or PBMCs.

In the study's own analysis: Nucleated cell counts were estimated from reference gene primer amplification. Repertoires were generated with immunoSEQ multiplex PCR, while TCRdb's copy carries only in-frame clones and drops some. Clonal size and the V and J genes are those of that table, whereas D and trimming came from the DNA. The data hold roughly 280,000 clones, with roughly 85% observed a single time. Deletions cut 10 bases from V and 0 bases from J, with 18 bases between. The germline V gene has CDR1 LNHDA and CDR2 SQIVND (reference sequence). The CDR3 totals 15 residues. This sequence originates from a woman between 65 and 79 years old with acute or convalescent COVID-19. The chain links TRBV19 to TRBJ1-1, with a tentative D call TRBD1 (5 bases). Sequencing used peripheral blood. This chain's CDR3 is CATRGDGAMNTEAFF. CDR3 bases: TGTGCCACCCGGGGGGACGGGGCCATGAACACTGAAGCTTTCTTT. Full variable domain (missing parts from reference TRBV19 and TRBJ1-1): DGGITQSPKYLFRKEGQNVTLSCEQNLNHDAMYWYRQDPGQGLRLIYYSQIVNDFQKGDIAEGYSVSREKKESFPLTVTSAQKNPTAFYLCATRGDGAMNTEAFFGQGTRLTVV.